This T cell receptor beta chain was observed in a study of cytotoxic CD8 clonotypes in ibrutinib-treated CLL. Trimming took 4 bases from V and 8 from J; bases not matched to a gene: 10. CDR3 size: 14 residues. Germline CDR1 is MNHNS and CDR2 is SASEGT. Only in-frame clones appear in the TCRdb table, and some are missing; sequencing was by immunoSEQ multiplex PCR. This table holds roughly 300,000 clones, 76% found once. Study-wide results and caveats: Researchers report that baseline clonality outpaced age-matched healthy donors and tracked circulating CD8+ T-cell counts.

As for this clone: Its target is unknown.

V gene TRBV6-1 combines with J gene TRBJ1-1, with 7 positions matching TRBD1. This sample comprised PBMCs, obtained at disease progression, from a patient treated with ibrutinib. The sequence was obtained from a human donor with chronic lymphocytic leukemia. As DNA, the CDR3 is TGTGCCAGCAGTGTGGGGCAGGGGGACCGAGAAGCTTTCTTT. The encoded protein is CASSVGQGDREAFF.